This T cell receptor (beta chain) is drawn from a study of beta chain features in type 1 diabetes listed by TCRdb under 2018. The study in broad terms: Mean age, gender distribution, total cell number and subset yield did not differ between patients and healthy donors. A total of roughly 98,000,000 sorted cells were examined across all samples, and RNA yield correlated strongly with the number of cells per subset. Regulatory and stem cell-like memory subsets were obtained from only 8 patients and about 8 healthy donors, while naive and central memory subsets were obtained from all 30 or so donors. In the study, TCRB repertoires of sorted circulating CD4+ T cell subsets from recently diagnosed type 1 diabetes patients were compared with those of matched healthy donors.

With regard to this clone: The antigen this receptor binds is unknown. Base qualities are not provided; no much larger clone lies one nucleotide away.

As encoded in the germline V gene, CDR1 is SGHRS while CDR2 is YFSETQ. The CDR3 runs 19 residues from the cysteine to the phenylalanine. Only CDR3 DNA remains: 57 bases, in frame from the first base. From V the trimming removes 4 bases and from J it removes 0 bases, while the gene matches leave 9 bases of the junction unaccounted for. Broad study findings and their caveats: The naive, central memory and regulatory TCRB repertoires appeared to resemble one another more closely among patients than among healthy donors. In all four CD4+ subsets, TCRB CDR3 length was moderately but significantly shorter in type 1 diabetes patients. Patients with type 1 diabetes made fewer insertions and deleted more nucleotides at VDJ recombination sites, implying thymic rearrangement abnormalities. Because cDNA rather than genomic DNA was sequenced, highly expressing activated cells could have been over-represented, although no difference in activation and CD3 levels was found between groups. Shorter templates might be favored by PCR, yet because patient and control samples were amplified and corrected together, any such skew would affect both groups equally. Only small numbers of individuals were included in the HLA sub-analyses, which left unresolved whether HLA type had any influence on TCRB rearrangement.

From each donor, a single peripheral blood sample of about 100 mL on average was drawn into heparinised tubes. Using a panel that included CD45RO, CCR7, CD25, CD127, CD95 and CD27, naive, central memory, regulatory and stem cell-like memory CD4+ T cells were sorted on a BD FACSAria II. All sorted populations exceeded 95% purity. Right away, PBMCs were isolated by Lymphoprep density gradient centrifugation and were stained directly, with no culture step. So that batch effects would be minimized, each experiment stained and sorted samples in pairs, pairing one healthy donor with one patient. All of the isolated RNA was reverse transcribed with the High Capacity cDNA Reverse Transcription Kit, so expressed TCRB transcripts were sequenced. Deep immunoSEQ sequencing was applied to naive, central memory and regulatory T cell samples, giving an average of about 3.8 million total reads per sample. Sorted cells were lysed in RLT buffer and RNA was extracted with DNase-treated RNeasy Micro or Mini kits, depending on cell number. Each cell subset was processed separately to prevent cross-contamination, with patient and healthy donor samples processed together. Using the immunoSEQ multiplex PCR, TCRB sequences were amplified from cDNA into 87-bp fragments spanning the CDR3 region. Amplicons were sequenced on the Illumina HiSeq platform. The published analysis was carried out like this. Synthetic template baselines were used to correct PCR bias computationally, reads within Hamming distance 2 were collapsed, and singletons that could not be merged were discarded. Reads were aligned to IMGT to assign V, D and J genes, CDR3 length, and insertions or deletions at six rearrangement sites. Within each subset, clonotype counts were normalized to the number of sorted cells before true diversity and Gini coefficients were calculated with the tcR R package. Repertoire sharing was quantified using the overlap coefficient calculated on TCRB nucleotide sequences. TCRdb obtained this table from immuneACCESS and retained in-frame rearrangements with V and J assigned. These tables miss some clones; where compared with another copy, unresolved V genes account for less than half of the shortfall, and the remainder is unexplained. That table supplies the V and J calls and clone size; D and trimming were determined from the DNA. Present in this sample are about 140,000 clones, about 9.1% of which were seen just once. Less than 0.85% of the sample goes to the ten largest clones.

The rearrangement joined TRBV5-1 to TRBJ2-1; TRBD2 agrees with 14 junctional bases. The TCR was taken from a woman aged 40-49 years in good health. Input material: central memory CD4+ T cells from blood. The CDR3 here reads CASSTGLAGAMSSYNEQFF. The DNA sequence is given as TGCGCCAGCAGCACGGGACTAGCGGGGGCCATGAGCTCCTACAATGAGCAGTTCTTC.